One sample yielded the 5 T cell receptor beta chains listed below, sequenced in a study of T cells in tuberculosis. Sequencing was performed with immunoSEQ multiplex PCR; in TCRdb, only in-frame clones are kept and a portion is missing. The sample lists about 59,000 clones; roughly 79% were seen once. Cells were sorted from thawed PBMC rested overnight and stained with GMM-loaded CD1B tetramer, viability dye and anti-CD3. The CD1B tetramers carried C32 glucose monomycolate purified from Rhodococcus equi. Sequenced input: CD1b-GMM tetramer-negative cells sorted from PBMCs. The receptors shown here come from an adult woman with latent tuberculosis.

V and J are TRBV7-9 and TRBJ1-3; the D gene is possibly TRBD1 (5 bases). CDR1 and CDR2 (germline): SEHNR, FQNEAQ (reference sequence). The CDR3 covers 19 residues. Trimming took off 8 bases at V and 3 bases at J, with 29 bases between the two ends. The DNA for the CDR3 is TGTGCCAGCGCAGCCCCTGGTGTTCCAGGGCGGTTAATTGGAAACACCATATATTTT. Translated: CASAAPGVPGRLIGNTIYF. The complete variable domain, with remaining parts taken from reference TRBV7-9 and TRBJ1-3, reads DTGVSQNPRHKITKRGQNVTFRCDPISEHNRLYWYRQTLGQGPEFLTYFQNEAQLEKSRLLSDRFSAERPKGSFSTLEIQRTEQGDSAMYLCASAAPGVPGRLIGNTIYFGEGSWLTVV.

Only one count was recorded for this clone. The J gene is TRBJ2-2, the V gene TRBV7-9; 7 bases are shared with TRBD2. The V segment lost 5 bases and the J segment 4 bases; nucleotides outside the gene matches: 7. The CDR3 has 15 residues. The germline V gene encodes CDR1 SEHNR and CDR2 FQNEAQ (reference sequence). The CDR3 is CASSGRGLPTGELFF. CDR3 bases: TGTGCCAGCAGCGGGAGGGGACTACCCACCGGGGAGCTGTTTTTT. The full variable domain, with the rest looked up from reference TRBV7-9 and TRBJ2-2, is DTGVSQNPRHKITKRGQNVTFRCDPISEHNRLYWYRQTLGQGPEFLTYFQNEAQLEKSRLLSDRFSAERPKGSFSTLEIQRTEQGDSAMYLCASSGRGLPTGELFFGEGSRLTVL.

This clone has a single count. J is TRBJ2-3 and V is TRBV7-2, with a weak D call TRBD2 (7 bases). The germline V gene encodes CDR1 SGHTA and CDR2 FQGNSA. CDR3 length: 13 residues. V lost 9 bases and J lost 1, with 11 bases in between. CDR3 DNA: TGTGCCAGTGGGGGGGGGCGCACAGATACGCAGTATTTT. Translated: CASGGGRTDTQYF.

The chain has TRBV18 and TRBJ2-1, with TRBD2 identical over 15 bases. CDR3 length: 17 amino acids. The J segment lost 6 bases and the V segment lost 4 bases, leaving 7 bases of the junction unmatched. The V gene's germline CDR1 is KGHSH and CDR2 LQKENI. DNA of the CDR3: TGTGCCAGCTCACTTGGGACTAGCGGGGGGCTCGGCAATGAGCAGTTCTTC. Protein: CASSLGTSGGLGNEQFF.

This clone was recorded only once. The chain employs TRBV19 and TRBJ2-1, with 7 bases lining up with TRBD2. The V gene's germline CDR1 is LNHDA and CDR2 SQIVND (reference sequence). J gave up 7 bases and V 0 bases, and 6 bases lay outside the gene matches. The CDR3 is 15 amino acids. The CDR3 DNA follows: TGTGCCAGTAGTATAGATCGAAGGGAGGGAAATGAGCAGTTCTTC. This gives the protein CASSIDRREGNEQFF.